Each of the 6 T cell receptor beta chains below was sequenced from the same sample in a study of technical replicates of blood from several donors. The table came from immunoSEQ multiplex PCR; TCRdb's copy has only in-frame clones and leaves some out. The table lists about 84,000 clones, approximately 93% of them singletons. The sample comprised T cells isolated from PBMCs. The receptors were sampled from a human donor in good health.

The DNA for the CDR3 is TGCGCCAGCAGCCTATCGGGACAGGCCCAAGAGACCCAGTACTTC. Its translation is CASSLSGQAQETQYF. J is TRBJ2-5 and V is TRBV5-1; the match to TRBD1 covers 8 bases. Per germline, CDR1 SGHRS and CDR2 YFSETQ. Trimming at V came to 4 bases and at J to 1 base, leaving 6 bases not matched to a gene. CDR3 size: 15 residues. The full variable domain, with the rest looked up from reference TRBV5-1 and TRBJ2-5, is KAGVTQTPRYLIKTRGQQVTLSCSPISGHRSVSWYQQTPGQGLQFLFEYFSETQRNKGNFPGRFSGRQFSNSRSEMNVSTLELGDSALYLCASSLSGQAQETQYFGPGTRLLVL.

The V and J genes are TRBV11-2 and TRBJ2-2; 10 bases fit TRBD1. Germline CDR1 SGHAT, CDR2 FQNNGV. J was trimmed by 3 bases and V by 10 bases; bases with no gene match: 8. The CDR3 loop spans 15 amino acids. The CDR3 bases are TGTGCCACAAATAAGGGACAGGGGTACACCGGGGAGCTGTTTTTT. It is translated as CATNKGQGYTGELFF.

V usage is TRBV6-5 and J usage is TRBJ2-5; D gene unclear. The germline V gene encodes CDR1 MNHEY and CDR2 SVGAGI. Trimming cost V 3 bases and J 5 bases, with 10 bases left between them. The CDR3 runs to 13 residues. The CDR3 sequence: CASSYNGIETQYF. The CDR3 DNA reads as TGTGCCAGCAGTTATAACGGTATTGAGACCCAGTACTTC.

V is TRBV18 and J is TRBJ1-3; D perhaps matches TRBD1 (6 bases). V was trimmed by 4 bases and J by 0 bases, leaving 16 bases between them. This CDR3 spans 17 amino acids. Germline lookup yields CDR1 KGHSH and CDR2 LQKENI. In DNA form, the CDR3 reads TGTGCCAGCTCACTAAGGGACACCCCATTCTCTGGAAACACCATATATTTT. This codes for CASSLRDTPFSGNTIYF.

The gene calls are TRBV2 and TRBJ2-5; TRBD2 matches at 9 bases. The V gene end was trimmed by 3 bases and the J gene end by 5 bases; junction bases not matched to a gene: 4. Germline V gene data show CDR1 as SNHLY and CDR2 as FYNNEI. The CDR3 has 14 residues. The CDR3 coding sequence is TGTGCCAGCAGTGAGCGGGGGGGTTATGAGACCCAGTACTTC. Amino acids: CASSERGGYETQYF.

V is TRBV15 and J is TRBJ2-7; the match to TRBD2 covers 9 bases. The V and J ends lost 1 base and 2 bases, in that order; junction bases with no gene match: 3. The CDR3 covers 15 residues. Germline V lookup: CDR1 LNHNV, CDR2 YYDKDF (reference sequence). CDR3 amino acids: CATSRAGGRAYEQYF. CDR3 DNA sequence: TGTGCCACCAGCAGAGCTGGCGGGAGGGCCTACGAGCAGTACTTC.